This T cell receptor beta chain comes out of a study of shared clonotypes between healthy human individuals. CDR1 and CDR2 (germline): ENHRY, SYGVKD. There are 17 residues in the CDR3. V shed 3 bases and J shed 2 bases, with 17 bases lying between them. For every subset, genomic DNA was evenly distributed across several immunoSEQ plates. Profiling relied on immunoSEQ multiplex PCR, and the TCRdb table lists in-frame clones only, not all of them. Seen here are some 2,000,000 clones, roughly 95% observed once, and the top ten hold 0.13%. The clonotype comes from a man in his late teens or twenties in good health. V usage is TRBV10-3 and J usage is TRBJ1-3; D ambiguous. The sequenced material came from naive CD4+ T cells sorted from blood. Documented subset: CD45RA+ positively selected. The CDR3 sequence: CAISDTLLDGAGNTIYF. CDR3 DNA: TGTGCCATCAGTGATACTCTATTGGACGGGGCTGGAAACACCATATATTTT.